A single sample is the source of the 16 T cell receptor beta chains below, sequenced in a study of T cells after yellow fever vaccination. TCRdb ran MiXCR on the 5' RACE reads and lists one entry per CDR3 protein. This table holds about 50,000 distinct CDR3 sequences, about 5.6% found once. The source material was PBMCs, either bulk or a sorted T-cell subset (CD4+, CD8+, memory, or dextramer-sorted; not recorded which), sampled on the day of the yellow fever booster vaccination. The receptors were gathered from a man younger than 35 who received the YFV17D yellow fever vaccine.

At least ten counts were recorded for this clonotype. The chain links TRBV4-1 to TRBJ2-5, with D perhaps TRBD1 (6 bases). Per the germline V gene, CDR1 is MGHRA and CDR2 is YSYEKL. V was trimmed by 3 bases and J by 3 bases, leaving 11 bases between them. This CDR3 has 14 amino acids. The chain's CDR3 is CASSHDYREETQYF. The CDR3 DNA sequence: TGCGCCAGCAGCCACGACTACAGGGAAGAGACCCAGTACTTC.

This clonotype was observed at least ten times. CDR3 in DNA: TGTGCCAGCAGCTTGGCAGGGGACGGGACCTACGAGCAGTACTTC. Protein sequence: CASSLAGDGTYEQYF. The gene calls are TRBV7-9 and TRBJ2-7, with a possible D match to TRBD1 (6 bases). The germline gives CDR1 SEHNR, CDR2 FQNEAQ (reference sequence). V was shortened by 3 bases and J by 2 bases, with 14 bases between the two germline ends. The CDR3 runs to 15 residues. Variable domain in full (rest from reference TRBV7-9 and TRBJ2-7): DTGVSQNPRHKITKRGQNVTFRCDPISEHNRLYWYRQTLGQGPEFLTYFQNEAQLEKSRLLSDRFSAERPKGSFSTLEIQRTEQGDSAMYLCASSLAGDGTYEQYFGPGTRLTVT.

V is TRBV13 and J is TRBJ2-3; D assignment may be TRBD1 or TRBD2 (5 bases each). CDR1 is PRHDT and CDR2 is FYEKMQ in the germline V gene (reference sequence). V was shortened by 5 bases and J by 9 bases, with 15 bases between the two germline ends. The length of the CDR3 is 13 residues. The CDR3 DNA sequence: TGTGCCAGCAGCCCCGGTTTTCGGGACACGCAGTATTTT. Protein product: CASSPGFRDTQYF.

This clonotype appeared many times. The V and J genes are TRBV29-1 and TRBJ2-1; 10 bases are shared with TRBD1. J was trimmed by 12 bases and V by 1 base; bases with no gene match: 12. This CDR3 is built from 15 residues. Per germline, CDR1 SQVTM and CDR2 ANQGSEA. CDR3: CSVEAPGQGRMGQFF. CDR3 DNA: TGCAGCGTTGAAGCCCCGGGACAGGGGCGAATGGGGCAGTTCTTC.

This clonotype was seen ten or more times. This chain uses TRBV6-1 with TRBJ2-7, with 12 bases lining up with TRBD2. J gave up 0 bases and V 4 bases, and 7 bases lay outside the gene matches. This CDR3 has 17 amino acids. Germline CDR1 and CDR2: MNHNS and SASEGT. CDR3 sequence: CASSAGTSGRYSYEQYF. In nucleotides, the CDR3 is TGTGCCAGCAGTGCTGGGACTAGCGGGCGATACTCCTACGAGCAGTACTTC.

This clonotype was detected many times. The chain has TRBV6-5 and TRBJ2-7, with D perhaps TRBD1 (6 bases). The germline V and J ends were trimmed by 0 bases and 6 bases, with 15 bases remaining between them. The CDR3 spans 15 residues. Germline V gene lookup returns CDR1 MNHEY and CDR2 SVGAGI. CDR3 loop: CASSYSSGSGVEQYF. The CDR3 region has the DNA TGTGCCAGCAGTTACTCGAGCGGTTCAGGGGTCGAGCAGTACTTC.

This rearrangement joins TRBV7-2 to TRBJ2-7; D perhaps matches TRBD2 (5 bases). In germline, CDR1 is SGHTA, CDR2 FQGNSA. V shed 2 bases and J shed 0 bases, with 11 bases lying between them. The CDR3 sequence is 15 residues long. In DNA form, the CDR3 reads TGTGCCAGCAGCTTATTGCGGGCGAACTCCTACGAGCAGTACTTC. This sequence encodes CASSLLRANSYEQYF.

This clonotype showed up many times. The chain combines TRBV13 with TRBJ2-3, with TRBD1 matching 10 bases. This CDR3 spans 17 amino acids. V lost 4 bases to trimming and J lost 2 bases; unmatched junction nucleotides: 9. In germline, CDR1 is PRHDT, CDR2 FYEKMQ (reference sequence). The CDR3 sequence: CASSWGTGAEPTDTQYF. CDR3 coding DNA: TGTGCCAGCAGCTGGGGGACAGGGGCCGAACCCACAGATACGCAGTATTTT.

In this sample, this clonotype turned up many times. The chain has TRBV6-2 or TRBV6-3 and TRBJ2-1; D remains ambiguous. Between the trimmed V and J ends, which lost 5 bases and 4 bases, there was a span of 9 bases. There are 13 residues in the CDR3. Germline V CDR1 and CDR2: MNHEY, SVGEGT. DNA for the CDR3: TGTGCCAGCAGTCTTGCCCTGTACAATGAGCAGTTCTTC. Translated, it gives CASSLALYNEQFF.

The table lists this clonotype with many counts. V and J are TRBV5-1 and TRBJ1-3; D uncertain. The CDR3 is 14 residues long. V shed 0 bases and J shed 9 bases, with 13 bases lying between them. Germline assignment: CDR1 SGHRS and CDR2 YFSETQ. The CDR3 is CASSLGGPFGTIYF. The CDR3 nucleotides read TGCGCCAGCAGCTTGGGAGGACCTTTTGGCACCATATATTTT.

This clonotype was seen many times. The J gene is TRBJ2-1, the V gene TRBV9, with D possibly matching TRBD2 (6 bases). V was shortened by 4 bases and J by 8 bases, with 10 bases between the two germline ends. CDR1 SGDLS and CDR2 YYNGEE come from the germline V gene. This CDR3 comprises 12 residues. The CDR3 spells CASSLTSYEQFF. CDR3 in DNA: TGTGCCAGCAGCTTGACTAGTTATGAGCAGTTCTTC.

The CDR3 sequence: CASSRTGGEQYV. In DNA form, the CDR3 reads TGTGCCAGCAGCCGGACAGGGGGAGAGCAGTACGTC. The rearrangement joins TRBV7-2 to TRBJ2-7; 10 bases map to TRBD1. Germline values: CDR1 SGHTA, CDR2 FQGNSA. V was pared by 5 bases and J by 7 bases, with 2 bases of the junction left unmatched. The CDR3 sequence is 12 residues long.

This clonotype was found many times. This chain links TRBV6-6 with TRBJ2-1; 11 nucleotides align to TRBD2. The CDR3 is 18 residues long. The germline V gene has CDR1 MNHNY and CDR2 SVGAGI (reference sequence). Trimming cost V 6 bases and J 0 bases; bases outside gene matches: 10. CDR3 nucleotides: TGTGCCAGCAGCCAACGCCAACTAGCGGGGGTCTCCTACAATGAGCAGTTCTTC. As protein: CASSQRQLAGVSYNEQFF.

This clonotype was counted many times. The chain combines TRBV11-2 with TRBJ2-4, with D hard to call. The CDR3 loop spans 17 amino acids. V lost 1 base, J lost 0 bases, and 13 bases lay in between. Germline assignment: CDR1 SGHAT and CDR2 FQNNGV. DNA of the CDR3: TGTGCCAGCAGCTTAGGATGGGCCTCCTTAGCCAAAAACATTCAGTACTTC. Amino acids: CASSLGWASLAKNIQYF.

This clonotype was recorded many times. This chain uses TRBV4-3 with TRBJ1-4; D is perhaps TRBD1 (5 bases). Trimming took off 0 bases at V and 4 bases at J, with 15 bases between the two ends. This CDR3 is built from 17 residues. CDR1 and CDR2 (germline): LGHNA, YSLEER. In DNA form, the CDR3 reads TGCGCCAGCAGCCAAGACCAGGTCGGACACGGTAATGAAAAACTGTTTTTT. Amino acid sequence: CASSQDQVGHGNEKLFF.

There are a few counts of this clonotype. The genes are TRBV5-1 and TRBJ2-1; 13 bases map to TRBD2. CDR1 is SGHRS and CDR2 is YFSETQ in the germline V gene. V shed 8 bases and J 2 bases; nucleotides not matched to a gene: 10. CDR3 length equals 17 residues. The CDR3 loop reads CARRRETSGGPYNEQFF. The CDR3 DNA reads TGCGCCAGAAGACGCGAGACTAGCGGGGGGCCCTACAATGAGCAGTTCTTC.